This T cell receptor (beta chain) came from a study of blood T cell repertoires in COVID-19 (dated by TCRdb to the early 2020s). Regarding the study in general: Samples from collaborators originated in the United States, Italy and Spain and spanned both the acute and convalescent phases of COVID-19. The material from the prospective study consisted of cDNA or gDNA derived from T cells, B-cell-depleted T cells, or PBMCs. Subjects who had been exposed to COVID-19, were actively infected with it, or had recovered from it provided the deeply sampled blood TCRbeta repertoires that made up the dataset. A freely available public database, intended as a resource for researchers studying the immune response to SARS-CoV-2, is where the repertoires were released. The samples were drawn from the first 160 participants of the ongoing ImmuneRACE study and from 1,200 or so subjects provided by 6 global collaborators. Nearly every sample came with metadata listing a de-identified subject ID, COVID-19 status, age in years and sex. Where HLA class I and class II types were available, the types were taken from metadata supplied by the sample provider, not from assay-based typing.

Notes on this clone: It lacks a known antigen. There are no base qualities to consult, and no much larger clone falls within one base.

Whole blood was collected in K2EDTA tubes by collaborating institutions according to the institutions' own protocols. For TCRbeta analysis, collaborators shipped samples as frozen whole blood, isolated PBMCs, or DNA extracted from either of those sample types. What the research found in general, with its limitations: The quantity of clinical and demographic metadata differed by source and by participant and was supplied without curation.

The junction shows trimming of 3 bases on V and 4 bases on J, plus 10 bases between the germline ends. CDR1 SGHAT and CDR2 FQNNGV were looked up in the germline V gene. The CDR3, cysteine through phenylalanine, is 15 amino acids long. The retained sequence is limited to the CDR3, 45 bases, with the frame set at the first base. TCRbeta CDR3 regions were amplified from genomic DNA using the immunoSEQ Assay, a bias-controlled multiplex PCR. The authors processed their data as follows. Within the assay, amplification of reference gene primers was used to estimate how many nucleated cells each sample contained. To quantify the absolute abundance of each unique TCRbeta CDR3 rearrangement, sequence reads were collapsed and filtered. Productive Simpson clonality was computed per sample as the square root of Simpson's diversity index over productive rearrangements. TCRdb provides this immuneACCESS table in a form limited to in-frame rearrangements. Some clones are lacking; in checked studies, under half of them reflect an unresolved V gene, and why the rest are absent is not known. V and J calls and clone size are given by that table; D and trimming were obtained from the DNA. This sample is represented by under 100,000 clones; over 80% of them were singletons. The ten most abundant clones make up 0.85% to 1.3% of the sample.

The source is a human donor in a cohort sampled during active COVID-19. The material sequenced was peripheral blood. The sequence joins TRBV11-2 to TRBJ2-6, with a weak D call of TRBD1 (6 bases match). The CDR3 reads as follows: CASSFQGSGANVLTF. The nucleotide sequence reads TGTGCCAGCAGCTTTCAGGGGAGCGGGGCCAACGTCCTGACTTTC. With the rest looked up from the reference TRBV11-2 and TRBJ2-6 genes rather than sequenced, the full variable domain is EAGVAQSPRYKIIEKRQSVAFWCNPISGHATLYWYQQILGQGPKLLIQFQNNGVVDDSQLPKDRFSAERLKGVDSTLKIQPAKLEDSAVYLCASSFQGSGANVLTFGAGSRLTVL.